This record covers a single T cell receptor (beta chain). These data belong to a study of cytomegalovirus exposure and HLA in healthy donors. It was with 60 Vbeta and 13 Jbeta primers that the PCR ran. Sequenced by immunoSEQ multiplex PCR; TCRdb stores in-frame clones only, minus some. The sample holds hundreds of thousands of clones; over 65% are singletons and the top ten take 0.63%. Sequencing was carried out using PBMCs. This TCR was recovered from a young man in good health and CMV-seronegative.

CDR3 nucleotide sequence: TGTGCCAGTAGGGGGCAGGGGCCTAGCAATCAGCCCCAGCATTTT. Its translation: CASRGQGPSNQPQHF. The V gene is TRBV19, the J gene TRBJ1-5, with D possibly TRBD1 on 6 matching bases. CDR1 and CDR2 from the germline V gene are LNHDA and SQIVND (reference sequence). Trimming took off 6 bases at V and 0 bases at J, with 12 bases between the two ends. This CDR3 has 15 amino acids.